The 8 T cell receptor beta chains below come from one sample, sequenced in a study of T-cell memory formation after mild COVID-19. TCRdb analysed the 5' RACE reads with MiXCR anew, one entry per CDR3 protein. In the table there are 450,000 to 650,000 distinct CDR3 sequences, roughly 21% of which are singletons. Sequencing was carried out using PBMCs or a T cell subset sorted from them (not recorded which). These receptors all stem from an adult woman who had mild COVID-19 (a few samples of this study predate the infection). Cell type and time point are not known.

This clonotype was recorded many times. The chain uses TRBV4-3 and TRBJ2-3, with 8 bases fitting TRBD1. Trimming at V came to 3 bases and at J to 8 bases, leaving 4 bases not matched to a gene. The CDR3 runs 13 residues. Germline V gives CDR1 LGHNA, CDR2 YSLEER. The CDR3 DNA follows: TGCGCCAGCAGCCACCAAGGACAGGGTACGCAGTATTTT. Its protein is CASSHQGQGTQYF.

With regard to this clonotype: At one end the junction does not follow the germline gene, possibly because of a read error. The chain links TRBV6-5 to TRBJ1-5, with 12 bases identical to TRBD1. The CDR3 loop spans 16 amino acids. Germline V gives CDR1 MNHEY, CDR2 SVGAGI. The CDR3 here is CASSHSGTGGRQPQHF. The CDR3 bases are TGTGCCAGCAGTCACTCCGGGACAGGGGGCCGTCAGCCCCAGCATTTT.

This rearrangement joins TRBV29-1 to TRBJ2-7; 8 bases are a match to TRBD1. The germline V gene has CDR1 SQVTM and CDR2 ANQGSEA. J was trimmed by 0 bases and V by 6 bases; bases with no gene match: 7. This CDR3 contains 14 residues. The CDR3 nucleotides read TGCAGCGTAGATACTACAGGGGGCTCCTACGAGCAGTACTTC. Translated, it gives CSVDTTGGSYEQYF.

This clonotype was seen more than once but under ten times. V gene TRBV4-2 combines with J gene TRBJ1-2; D might be TRBD1 (5 bases). Between the trimmed V and J ends, which lost 1 base and 4 bases, there was a span of 7 bases. Germline-derived CDR1 and CDR2 are LGHNA and YNFKEQ. CDR3 size: 13 residues. The CDR3 coding sequence is TGTGCCAGCAGCCAAGCAGGGACCTATGGCTACACCTTC. Translated: CASSQAGTYGYTF.

This rearrangement joins TRBV18 to TRBJ2-1; 7 bases match TRBD1. Germline CDR1 KGHSH, CDR2 LQKENI. The CDR3 is made up of 21 amino acids. With 3 bases clipped from V and 1 base from J, the junction kept 21 bases outside the gene matches. The chain's CDR3 is CASSPDPRDRQSPGSYNEQFF. The DNA for the CDR3 is TGTGCCAGCTCACCTGATCCCCGGGACAGACAAAGCCCAGGGTCCTACAATGAGCAGTTCTTC.

This clonotype was observed a few times. The genes are TRBV15 and TRBJ2-7; D might be TRBD2 (6 bases). This CDR3 is 14 amino acids long. Germline V gene data show CDR1 as LNHNV and CDR2 as YYDKDF (reference sequence). V gave up 4 bases and J gave up 3 bases, with 13 bases separating them. As DNA, the CDR3 is TGTGCCACCAGCATAGGGACTCAGCTCTACGAGCAGTACTTC. It translates to CATSIGTQLYEQYF.

CDR3 DNA sequence: TGTGCCACCAGTGATGTCGGGACAGGGGACGAAGAGACCCAGTACTTC. Translated, it gives CATSDVGTGDEETQYF. The chain couples TRBV24-1 to TRBJ2-5; TRBD1 agrees at 10 bases. Trimming at V came to 3 bases and at J to 3 bases, leaving 6 bases not matched to a gene. The CDR3 consists of 16 residues. Per germline, CDR1 KGHDR and CDR2 SFDVKD.

This clonotype was found many times. The V call is TRBV18, the J call TRBJ2-7, with 7 bases identical to TRBD1. Germline V CDR1 and CDR2: KGHSH, LQKENI. With V trimmed by 2 bases and J by 4 bases, 5 bases remained unmatched. The CDR3 is 14 residues long. The CDR3 loop is CASSPKTGMYEQYF. CDR3 sequence (DNA): TGTGCCAGCTCACCAAAGACAGGGATGTACGAGCAGTACTTC. Based on the CDR3 plus reference TRBV18 and TRBJ2-7, the full variable domain is NAGVMQNPRHLVRRRGQEARLRCSPMKGHSHVYWYRQLPEEGLKFMVYLQKENIIDESGMPKERFSAEFPKEGPSILRIQQVVRGDSAAYFCASSPKTGMYEQYFGPGTRLTVT.